The entry below describes one TCR beta chain. What it binds is unknown. The germline gives CDR1 SGHRS, CDR2 YFSETQ. The CDR3 has 17 amino acids. J gave up 2 bases and V 3 bases, and 7 bases lay outside the gene matches. The entry originates in a study of blood T cells in healthy people across ages. General study results and limits: In these data, TCR beta diversity tracked strongly with naive T cell percentage.

Sample-barcoded 5' priming and a J-beta primer mix drove a second PCR of 7 to 11 cycles. TCRdb used MiXCR to reprocess the 5' RACE reads, holding one entry per CDR3 protein. The sample has approximately 810,000 distinct CDR3 sequences; under 30% are singletons. Drawing of peripheral blood yielded about 9.8 milliliters from each donor. The receptor comes from a woman aged 80 or over in good health. The genes are TRBV5-1 and TRBJ2-5; TRBD2 agrees at 13 bases. Sequencing input: blood. CDR3 region: CASSSRTSGGSQETQYF. The CDR3 DNA reads TGCGCCAGCAGCTCCAGGACTAGCGGGGGATCTCAAGAGACCCAGTACTTC. Full variable domain (missing parts from reference TRBV5-1 and TRBJ2-5): KAGVTQTPRYLIKTRGQQVTLSCSPISGHRSVSWYQQTPGQGLQFLFEYFSETQRNKGNFPGRFSGRQFSNSRSEMNVSTLELGDSALYLCASSSRTSGGSQETQYFGPGTRLLVL.